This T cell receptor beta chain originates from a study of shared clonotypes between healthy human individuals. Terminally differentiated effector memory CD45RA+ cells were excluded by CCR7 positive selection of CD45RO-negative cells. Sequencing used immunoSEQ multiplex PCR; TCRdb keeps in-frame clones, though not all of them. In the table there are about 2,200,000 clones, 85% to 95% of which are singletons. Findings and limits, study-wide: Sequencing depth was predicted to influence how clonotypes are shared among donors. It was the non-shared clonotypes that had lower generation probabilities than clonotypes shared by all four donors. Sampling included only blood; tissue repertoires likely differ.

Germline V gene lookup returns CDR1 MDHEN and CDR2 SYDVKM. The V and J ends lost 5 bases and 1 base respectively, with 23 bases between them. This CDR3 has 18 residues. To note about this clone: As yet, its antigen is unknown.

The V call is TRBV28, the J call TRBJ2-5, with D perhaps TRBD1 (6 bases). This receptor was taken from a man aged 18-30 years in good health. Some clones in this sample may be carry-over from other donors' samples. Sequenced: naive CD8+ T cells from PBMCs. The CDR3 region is CASSPRWMGAITQETQYF. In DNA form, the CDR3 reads TGTGCCAGCAGTCCCCGATGGATGGGGGCCATCACCCAAGAGACCCAGTACTTC.